This passage covers 14 T cell receptor beta chains from one sample sequenced in a study of blood T cell repertoires in COVID-19. The protocol was immunoSEQ multiplex PCR, while the TCRdb copy is restricted to in-frame clones and leaves out a portion. The top ten hold around 7.7% of the sample, which has some 200,000 clones, 80% seen once. Sequencing used peripheral blood. Receptors originate from a woman in her 70s with acute or convalescent COVID-19.

The chain couples TRBV29-1 to TRBJ1-2, with TRBD1 matching 8 bases. Trimming took 7 bases from V and 2 from J; bases not matched to a gene: 3. The germline CDR1 and CDR2 sequences are SQVTM and ANQGSEA. This CDR3 spans 12 amino acids. CDR3 sequence: CSAGQGNYGYTF. The CDR3 bases are TGCAGCGCCGGACAGGGCAACTATGGCTACACCTTC.

Only one count was recorded for this clone. This chain uses TRBV5-6 with TRBJ2-7; weak D call: TRBD1 (6 bases). Germline V gives CDR1 SGHDT, CDR2 YYEEEE. V was clipped by 6 bases and J by 3 bases, with 16 bases between them. The length of the CDR3 is 14 residues. CDR3: CASTSRTEHYEQYF. The CDR3 nucleotides are TGTGCCAGCACTTCCAGGACAGAGCACTACGAGCAGTACTTC. The whole variable domain, remainder taken from reference TRBV5-6 and TRBJ2-7, is DAGVTQSPTHLIKTRGQQVTLRCSPKSGHDTVSWYQQALGQGPQFIFQYYEEEERQRGNFPDRFSGHQFPNYSSELNVNALLLGDSALYLCASTSRTEHYEQYFGPGTRLTVT.

The chain is built from TRBV19 and TRBJ1-5; D might be TRBD1 (5 bases). The germline CDR1 and CDR2 sequences are LNHDA and SQIVND (reference sequence). The germline V and J ends were trimmed by 1 base and 8 bases, with 18 bases remaining between them. This CDR3 spans 16 amino acids. This CDR3 is CASSIGAQGRLKPQHF. CDR3 nucleotide sequence: TGTGCCAGTAGTATAGGTGCCCAGGGAAGGCTTAAGCCCCAGCATTTT.

The V and J genes are TRBV19 and TRBJ1-5; D possibly corresponds to TRBD1 (5 bases). The CDR3 sequence is 13 residues long. Per the germline V gene, CDR1 is LNHDA and CDR2 is SQIVND (reference sequence). V was trimmed by 4 bases and J by 6 bases, leaving 10 bases between them. The CDR3 protein is CASSTQGGQPQHF. The CDR3 DNA sequence: TGTGCCAGTAGTACCCAGGGAGGTCAGCCCCAGCATTTT.

The rearrangement uses TRBV12-3 or TRBV12-4 and TRBJ2-1, with 7 bases identical to TRBD2. The CDR3 runs 13 residues. The V segment lost 5 bases and the J segment 3 bases; nucleotides outside the gene matches: 1. CDR3 sequence reads: CASSRDYYNEQFF. The CDR3 region has the DNA TGTGCCAGCAGTCGGGACTACTACAATGAGCAGTTCTTC.

This clone is a singleton in its sample. The V and J genes are TRBV4-1 and TRBJ2-7; 11 nucleotides align to TRBD1. The CDR3 is 15 amino acids. The germline V gene encodes CDR1 MGHRA and CDR2 YSYEKL. Trimming cost V 4 bases and J 1 base; bases outside gene matches: 3. Here the CDR3 reads CASSPGQGESYEQYF. CDR3 coding DNA: TGCGCCAGCAGCCCGGGACAGGGGGAGTCCTACGAGCAGTACTTC.

V usage is TRBV7-2 and J usage is TRBJ2-2, with 7 bases matching TRBD1. Germline CDR1 SGHTA, CDR2 FQGNSA. V lost 4 bases and J lost 3; bases outside the gene matches: 2. CDR3 length equals 14 residues. The CDR3 DNA reads TGTGCCAGCAGCTCGGGACAGCACACCGGGGAGCTGTTTTTT. Translated: CASSSGQHTGELFF.

This chain uses TRBV5-6 with TRBJ1-3; perhaps TRBD1 as D (6 bases). The CDR3 spans 15 residues. Germline-derived CDR1 and CDR2 are SGHDT and YYEEEE. Trimming took off 4 bases at V and 0 bases at J, with 11 bases between the two ends. The CDR3 coding sequence is TGTGCCAGCAGCCGGGACATTTTCTCTGGAAACACCATATATTTT. Its translation is CASSRDIFSGNTIYF.

CDR3 DNA: TGTGCCAGCTCACCCCGACAGGGGTGGCAGGAGACCCAGTACTTC. Translation: CASSPRQGWQETQYF. The chain carries TRBV18 and TRBJ2-5; 8 nucleotides align to TRBD1. Germline trimming cut 3 bases from V and 5 bases from J; bases unmatched to any gene: 8. Germline V CDR1 and CDR2: KGHSH, LQKENI. The CDR3 loop spans 15 amino acids.

V and J are TRBV25-1 and TRBJ2-3; D possibly corresponds to TRBD1 (6 bases). V was shortened by 11 bases and J by 1 base, with 13 bases between the two germline ends. From germline, CDR1 is MGHDK and CDR2 SYGVNS. CDR3 length: 13 residues. CDR3 protein: CAAGVVGTDTQYF. CDR3 in DNA: TGTGCCGCAGGGGTTGTAGGCACAGATACGCAGTATTTT.

The rearrangement uses TRBV5-1 and TRBJ2-1; tentatively, D is TRBD2 (6 bases). The V end was cut by 0 bases, the J end by 5 bases, with 15 bases between. There are 16 residues in the CDR3. The germline CDR1 and CDR2 sequences are SGHRS and YFSETQ. The CDR3 DNA sequence: TGCGCCAGCAGCTTGGCGGGAGTAGCACTAGACAATGAGCAGTTCTTC. This sequence encodes CASSLAGVALDNEQFF.

The chain uses TRBV11-2 and TRBJ1-4, with 10 bases fitting TRBD1. CDR3 length: 15 residues. The V gene end was trimmed by 5 bases and the J gene end by 13 bases; junction bases not matched to a gene: 13. The germline V gene encodes CDR1 SGHAT and CDR2 FQNNGV. In nucleotides, the CDR3 is TGTGCCAGCAGCCCTCTCGGGACAGGGGATGGGGGACTGTTTTTT. Translating gives CASSPLGTGDGGLFF.

V gene TRBV5-5 combines with J gene TRBJ2-2; 7 nucleotides line up with TRBD2. After removal of 4 bases from V and 1 base from J, the junction contained 4 bases not matched to a gene. Germline CDR1 reads SGHKS; CDR2 reads YYEKEE (reference sequence). The CDR3 loop spans 15 amino acids. The CDR3 reads CASSLLAVNTGELFF. The CDR3 DNA reads as TGTGCCAGCAGCCTTCTAGCGGTGAACACCGGGGAGCTGTTTTTT.

This clone was found a few times. J is TRBJ1-4 and V is TRBV9; D unresolved. Germline V gives CDR1 SGDLS, CDR2 YYNGEE. The CDR3 runs 13 residues. Trimming took off 7 bases at V and 5 bases at J, with 12 bases between the two ends. This chain's CDR3 is CASSSRRNEKLFF. For the CDR3, the DNA is TGTGCCAGCTCTTCCAGGAGGAATGAAAAACTGTTTTTT.